These T cell receptor beta chains were read from a single sample in a study of blood T cell repertoires in COVID-19. The data were produced by immunoSEQ multiplex PCR, yet TCRdb's version contains in-frame clones alone and is incomplete. The table has under 350,000 clones, approximately 85% seen once. The sequencing input was peripheral blood. The receptors derive from a human donor in a cohort sampled during active COVID-19. Each CDR3 is given with its conserved first and last residue. A D gene is named only where the DNA matches it firmly. Some rows have no size entry. The others give once, few or many, or a class for an expanded clone.

v_gene	d_gene	j_gene	abundance	CDR3nt	CDR3aa
TRBV6-1	-	TRBJ2-7	-	TGTGCCAGCACCAAAGGAGGGTCGCCCTACGAGCAGTACTTC	CASTKGGSPYEQYF
TRBV7-2	TRBD1	TRBJ1-5	-	TGTGCCAGCAGCCAGACAGGGACAGGGCTAAATCAGCCCCAGCATTTT	CASSQTGTGLNQPQHF
TRBV7-9	TRBD2	TRBJ2-7	-	TGTGCCAGCAGCTTGTCCATGACTAGCGGGACCTACGAGCAGTACTTC	CASSLSMTSGTYEQYF
TRBV7-9	TRBD1	TRBJ1-1	few	TGTGCCAGCAGCTTCCGTCCGGAGGGACAGGAGGTGGGTGAAGCTTTCTTT	CASSFRPEGQEVGEAFF
TRBV2	TRBD1	TRBJ2-5	-	TGTGCCAGCAGTGAATACAGGGGTCTGATGGAAGAGACCCAGTACTTC	CASSEYRGLMEETQYF
TRBV7-2	TRBD2	TRBJ2-3	once	TGTGCCAGCAGCTTACTGGGACTAGCGGGAGCAGATACGCAGTATTTT	CASSLLGLAGADTQYF
TRBV7-2	-	TRBJ1-5	few	TGTGCCAGCAGCCGTTACAATCAGCCCCAGCATTTT	CASSRYNQPQHF
TRBV20-1	TRBD2	TRBJ2-1	few	TGCAGTGCTAGTACCGGGACTAGGGTTACTGAGCAGTTCTTC	CSASTGTRVTEQFF
TRBV7-9	-	TRBJ2-7	-	TGTGCCAGCAGCTTTCGGAGGGCCGCCTCCTACGAGCAGTACTTC	CASSFRRAASYEQYF
TRBV4-1	TRBD1	TRBJ1-5	-	TGCGCCAGCAGCCAAGCAGGGGGCCTTTTCCAGCCCCAGCATTTT	CASSQAGGLFQPQHF
TRBV4-1	-	TRBJ2-4	-	TGCGCCAGCAGCCAGACCCAGGGGTTCATTCAGTACTTC	CASSQTQGFIQYF
TRBV7-8	TRBD1	TRBJ2-2	few	TGTGCCAGCACAGGGGGGACAGGGAACACCGGGGAGCTGTTTTTT	CASTGGTGNTGELFF
TRBV7-6	TRBD2	TRBJ2-7	-	TGTGCCAGCAGCTTAGGGGCTAGCGGGAGTGCCTCCTACGAGCAGTACTTC	CASSLGASGSASYEQYF
TRBV28	TRBD1	TRBJ1-2	-	TGTGCCTCTTCGGGGGGGACAGGGGGCTTGAACTATGGCTACACCTTC	CASSGGTGGLNYGYTF
TRBV30	-	TRBJ1-1	-	TGTGCCTGGAGTGTGGCGAACACTGAAGCTTTCTTT	CAWSVANTEAFF
TRBV27	TRBD2	TRBJ2-3	-	TGTGCCAGCAGTCTTAGCGGGAGTGGGGCAGATACGCAGTATTTT	CASSLSGSGADTQYF
TRBV5-8	-	TRBJ2-2	-	TGTGCCAGCTCCGGGGGAGTACTATGGGCCGGGGAGCTGTTTTTT	CASSGGVLWAGELFF
TRBV28	-	TRBJ1-1	few	TGTGCCAGCAGTGTGGTCCAGCAGGGGACTGAAGCTTTCTTT	CASSVVQQGTEAFF
TRBV6-6	-	TRBJ2-7	-	TGTGCCAGCAGTTTGAGCGGAACCTACTACGAGCAGTACTTC	CASSLSGTYYEQYF
TRBV28	-	TRBJ1-2	-	TGTGCCAGCAGCCGTCCCGACAGGCCCTATCGCTATGGCTACACCTTC	CASSRPDRPYRYGYTF
TRBV9	TRBD2	TRBJ2-3	once	TGTGCCAGCGGACCCATACCGACTAGCGGGAGGGCAGATACGCAGTATTTT	CASGPIPTSGRADTQYF
TRBV5-1	TRBD2	TRBJ2-1	-	TGCGCCAGCAGCTTGCTTCGGACTAGCGGACACAATGAGCAGTTCTTC	CASSLLRTSGHNEQFF
TRBV9	TRBD2	TRBJ2-2	-	TGTGCCAGCAGCCCGACTAGCGGGTTGAACACCGGGGAGCTGTTTTTT	CASSPTSGLNTGELFF
TRBV5-4	-	TRBJ2-6	once	TGTGCCAGCAGCAGGATGGAGATGGCTGGGGCCAACGTCCTGACTTTC	CASSRMEMAGANVLTF
TRBV18	-	TRBJ2-3	-	TGTGCCAGCTCACCGCCCGGGACATGGGGGTCAGATACGCAGTATTTT	CASSPPGTWGSDTQYF
TRBV3-1/TRBV3-2	TRBD1	TRBJ1-6	once	TGTGCCAGCAAACGACAGGGACCGAGCAATTCACCCCTCCACTTT	CASKRQGPSNSPLHF
TRBV5-1	-	TRBJ1-6	-	TGCGCCAGCAGCTTGGTCTCTCGGTATTCACCCCTCCACTTT	CASSLVSRYSPLHF
TRBV3-1/TRBV3-2	TRBD1	TRBJ1-1	once	TGTGCCAGCAGTACAACAGGGGAGACTGAAGCTTTCTTT	CASSTTGETEAFF
TRBV28	TRBD1	TRBJ1-6	once	TGTGCCAGCAGTTCGGCGACAGGGGTAAATTCACCCCTCCACTTT	CASSSATGVNSPLHF
TRBV6-5	-	TRBJ2-5	-	TGTGCCAGCAGCGACTGGACACCAGAGACCCAGTACTTC	CASSDWTPETQYF
TRBV12-3/TRBV12-4	TRBD2	TRBJ2-1	-	TGTGCCAGCCGACTAGCGGGAACTAATGAGCAGTTCTTC	CASRLAGTNEQFF